This T cell receptor beta chain was captured by sequencing in a study of T cells in Graves' hyperthyroidism and ophthalmopathy (dated by TCRdb to about 2019). Notes on the research overall: Peripheral blood samples were taken at the time of initial diagnosis, prior to any treatment. TCR V-J signatures able to tell the groups apart were searched for in a discovery cohort of 90 to 100 patients, of whom about 40 had Graves' ophthalmopathy and around 57 had stable Graves' hyperthyroidism. Prospective prediction of ophthalmopathy was tested in an independent validation cohort of under 20 hyperthyroidism patients and some 17 patients who later progressed to ophthalmopathy. The roughly 94 discovery patients were randomly split 7:3 into training and test sets. In addition, the study compared T-cell repertoires in thyroid tissue and in blood from over 5 Graves' hyperthyroidism patients. After blood sampling, hyperthyroidism patients were treated with methimazole at a starting dose of 30 mg daily, and ophthalmopathy patients were treated with high-dose intravenous methylprednisolone. The paper describes TCR Vbeta CDR3 sequencing of fewer than 150 peripheral blood samples, made up of 43 ophthalmopathy patients, 70 to 75 hyperthyroidism patients and about 17 progressor patients. Study-wide conclusions, independent of this receptor: Most expanded thyroid clonotypes (frequency above 0.001) were also found in blood, which suggests that blood repertoires may mirror thyroid immune responses. Ophthalmopathy was separated from stable hyperthyroidism by a 13 V-J signature model, with around 90% sensitivity and about 81% specificity obtained in cross-validation and 80%/75% obtained in testing. Sample size was not statistically predetermined, and investigators were not blinded to group allocation. In validation, the model predicted progression to ophthalmopathy with 55% to 71% sensitivity and about 73% specificity, a median of around 6.6 months before onset.

Stable Graves' hyperthyroidism was defined as no progression to ophthalmopathy during 18 months of follow-up. Hyperthyroidism patients were aged 18 to 65 years and newly diagnosed, with disease duration of less than 2 months. The study excluded patients with uncontrolled infections, other autoimmune diseases, pregnancy or lactation. Diagnoses relied on clinical symptoms, serum thyroxine and TRAb, thyroid ultrasound and orbital computed tomography. PBMCs were separated from roughly 10 ml of fresh peripheral blood using Ficoll-Paque density gradient centrifugation. Trizol reagent was used to extract total RNA, and RNA quality was then checked on an Agilent 2100 Bioanalyzer. At least ten counts were recorded for this clonotype. Its antigen is not yet known. Base quality data are lacking; no much larger clone is found one base away. CDR1 MNHNS and CDR2 SASEGT were looked up in the germline V gene. CDR3 length: 14 amino acids, cysteine to phenylalanine. The kept DNA is CDR3 alone, 42 bases in frame from the first base. From V the trimming removes 5 bases and from J it removes 1 base, while the gene matches leave 5 bases of the junction unaccounted for.

The TCR beta CDR3 regions were amplified from the RNA transcripts. The TCR CDR3 was subjected to a first round of RT-PCR using the HTBI primer set and the Qiagen OneStep RT-PCR kit. A second multiplex PCR round built the libraries, followed by size selection and purification. Libraries were sequenced paired-end with 100 bp reads on an Illumina HiSeq2000. Regarding the original processing steps: SOAPnuke was used to process the raw data, throwing out any read that contained adapters or uncalled bases, had a mean Phred below 15, or lacked an exact constant-primer or identifier match. High-quality paired reads were merged with COPE v1.2.5, and unique nucleotide sequences were defined as clonotypes. MiTCR v1.1 was used to align the clonotypes against IMGT TRBV, TRBD and TRBJ reference segments. The analysis included only V-J combinations with a frequency above 0.0001, which together covered over 98% of the repertoires. A TCS score was defined as the ratio of F50 (clonal expansion) to E x V (chaos), with BLOSUM62-based TCRdist applied between CDR3 peptides within each V-J. Welch's t-statistics and random forest reduced several hundred V-J features to 10 to 15, which were used in a naive Bayes classifier (R e1071). The public reads were reprocessed in TCRdb via fastp at Q25 and MiXCR, keeping in-frame beta chains. Each CDR3 protein appears once, grouped with its most common genes and DNA. These V and J calls are TCRdb output, not the study's own analysis. Present in this sample are some 510,000 distinct CDR3 sequences, about 20% of which were seen just once. 26% of the sample is held by the ten biggest clonotypes.

This chain is built from TRBV6-1 and TRBJ2-7, with 7 bases in between that match TRBD2. The receptor's source is a man in his late teens or twenties with Graves' hyperthyroidism. The sequenced sample consisted of blood. The encoded CDR3 is CASSPREGSYEQYF. The sequenced DNA: TGTGCCAGCAGTCCCAGGGAGGGATCCTACGAGCAGTACTTC.